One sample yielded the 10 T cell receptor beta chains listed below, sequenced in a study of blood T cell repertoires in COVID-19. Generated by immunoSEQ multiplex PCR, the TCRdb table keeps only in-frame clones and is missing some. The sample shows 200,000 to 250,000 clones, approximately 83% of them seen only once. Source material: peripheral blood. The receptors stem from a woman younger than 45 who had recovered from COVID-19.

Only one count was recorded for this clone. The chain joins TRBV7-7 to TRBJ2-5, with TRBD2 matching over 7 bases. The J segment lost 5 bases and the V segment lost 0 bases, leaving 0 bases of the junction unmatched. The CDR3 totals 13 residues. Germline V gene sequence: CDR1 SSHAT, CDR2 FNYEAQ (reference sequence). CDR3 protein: CASSLASGETQYF. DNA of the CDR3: TGTGCCAGCAGCTTAGCTAGCGGGGAGACCCAGTACTTC.

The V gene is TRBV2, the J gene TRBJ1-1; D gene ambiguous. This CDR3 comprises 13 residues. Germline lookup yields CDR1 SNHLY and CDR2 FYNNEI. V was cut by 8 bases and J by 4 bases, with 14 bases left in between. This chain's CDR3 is CASAFRSATEAFF. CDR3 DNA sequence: TGTGCCAGCGCCTTCCGGTCTGCCACTGAAGCTTTCTTT.

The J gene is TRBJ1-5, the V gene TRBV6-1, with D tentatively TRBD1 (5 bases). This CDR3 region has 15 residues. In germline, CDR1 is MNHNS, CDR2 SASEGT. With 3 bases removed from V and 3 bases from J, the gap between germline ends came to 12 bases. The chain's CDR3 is CASSDWAGFNQPQHF. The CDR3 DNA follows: TGTGCCAGCAGTGATTGGGCAGGGTTCAATCAGCCCCAGCATTTT.

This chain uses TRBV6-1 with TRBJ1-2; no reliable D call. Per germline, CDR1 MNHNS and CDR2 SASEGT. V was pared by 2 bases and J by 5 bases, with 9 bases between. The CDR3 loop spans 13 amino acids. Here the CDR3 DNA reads TGTGCCAGCAGTGAAAGGACGGGATATGGCTACACCTTC. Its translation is CASSERTGYGYTF.

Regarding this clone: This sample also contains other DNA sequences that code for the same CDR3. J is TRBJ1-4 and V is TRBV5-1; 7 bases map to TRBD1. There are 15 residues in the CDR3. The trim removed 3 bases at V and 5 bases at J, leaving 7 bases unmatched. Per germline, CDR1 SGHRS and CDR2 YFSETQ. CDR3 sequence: CASSSEGASNEKLFF. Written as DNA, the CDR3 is TGCGCCAGCAGCTCGGAGGGGGCGTCGAATGAAAAACTGTTTTTT.

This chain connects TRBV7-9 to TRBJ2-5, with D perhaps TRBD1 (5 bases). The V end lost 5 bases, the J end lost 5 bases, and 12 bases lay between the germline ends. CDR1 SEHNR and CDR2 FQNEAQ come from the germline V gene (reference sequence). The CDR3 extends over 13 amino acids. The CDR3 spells CASSPKGPETQYF. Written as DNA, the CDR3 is TGTGCCAGCAGCCCCAAGGGGCCGGAGACCCAGTACTTC.

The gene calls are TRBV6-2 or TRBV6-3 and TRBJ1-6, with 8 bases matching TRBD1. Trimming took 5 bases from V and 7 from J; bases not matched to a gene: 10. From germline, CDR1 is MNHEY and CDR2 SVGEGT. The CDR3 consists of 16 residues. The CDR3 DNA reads TGTGCCAGCAGTCTCCGGGACAGGTCCGCGAATTCACCCCTCCACTTT. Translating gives CASSLRDRSANSPLHF.

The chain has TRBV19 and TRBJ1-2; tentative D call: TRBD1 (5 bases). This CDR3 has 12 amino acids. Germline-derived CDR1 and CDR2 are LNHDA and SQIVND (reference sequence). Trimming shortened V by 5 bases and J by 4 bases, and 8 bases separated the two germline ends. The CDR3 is CASSSRAYGYTF. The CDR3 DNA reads TGTGCCAGTAGTTCCAGGGCCTATGGCTACACCTTC.

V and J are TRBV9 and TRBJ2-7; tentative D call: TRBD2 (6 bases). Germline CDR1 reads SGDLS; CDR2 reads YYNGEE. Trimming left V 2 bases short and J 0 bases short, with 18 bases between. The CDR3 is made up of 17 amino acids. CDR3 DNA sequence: TGTGCCAGCAGCGTTTTCGATTTAGCGGCCGACTCCTACGAGCAGTACTTC. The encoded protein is CASSVFDLAADSYEQYF.

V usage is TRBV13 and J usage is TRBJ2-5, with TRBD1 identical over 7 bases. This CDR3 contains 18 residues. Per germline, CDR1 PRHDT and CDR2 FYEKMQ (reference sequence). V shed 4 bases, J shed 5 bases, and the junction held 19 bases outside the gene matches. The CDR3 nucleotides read TGTGCCAGCAGCTCAAATGAGGGGGCACAGGGGCGCCGGGAGACCCAGTACTTC. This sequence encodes CASSSNEGAQGRRETQYF.